This note documents a single T cell receptor beta chain sequence. Its antigen is as yet unknown. The same CDR3 arises from other DNA sequences in this sample as well. This specimen belongs to a study of OX40 agonist ivuxolimab in advanced cancers. Points from the study as a whole: Among the lowest peripheral clonal expansion occurred in 0.1-3.0 mg/kg partial responders. Low normalized clonal expansion also occurred in some nonresponding patients. Antigen specificity was not determined for the expanded peripheral T cells.

The germline V gene encodes CDR1 SGHRS and CDR2 YFSETQ. J gave up 8 bases and V 3 bases, and 13 bases lay outside the gene matches. The CDR3 sequence is 16 residues long. The table came from immunoSEQ multiplex PCR; TCRdb's copy has only in-frame clones and leaves some out. The sample comprises tens of thousands of clones, approximately 89% of which are singletons, and roughly 0.17% rests with the top ten. V usage is TRBV5-1 and J usage is TRBJ2-1, with 8 bases lining up with TRBD2. The TCR sequence derives from an adult with an advanced solid tumor such as melanoma, head and neck, liver or kidney cancer. Sequenced here: CD4+ or CD8+ T cells sorted from blood, sampled in a trial of the OX40 agonist ivuxolimab. The CDR3 coding sequence is TGCGCCAGCAGCTCAATCGGGGGGGTGGGGGTCGATGAGCAGTTCTTC. This encodes CASSSIGGVGVDEQFF. Looking up the rest from reference TRBV5-1 and TRBJ2-1 gives the full variable domain: KAGVTQTPRYLIKTRGQQVTLSCSPISGHRSVSWYQQTPGQGLQFLFEYFSETQRNKGNFPGRFSGRQFSNSRSEMNVSTLELGDSALYLCASSSIGGVGVDEQFFGPGTRLTVL.